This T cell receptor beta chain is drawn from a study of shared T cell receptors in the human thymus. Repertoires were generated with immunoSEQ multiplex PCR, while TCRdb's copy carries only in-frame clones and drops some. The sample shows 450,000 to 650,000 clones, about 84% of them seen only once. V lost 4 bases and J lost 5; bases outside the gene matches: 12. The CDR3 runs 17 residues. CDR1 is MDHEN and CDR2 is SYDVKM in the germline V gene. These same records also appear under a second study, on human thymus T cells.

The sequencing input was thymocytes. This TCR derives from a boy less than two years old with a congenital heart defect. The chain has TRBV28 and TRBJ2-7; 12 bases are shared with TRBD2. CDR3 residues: CASSSQRTSGTPDEQYF. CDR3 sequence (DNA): TGTGCCAGCAGTTCCCAGCGGACTAGCGGGACTCCTGACGAGCAGTACTTC.